This section outlines one T cell receptor beta chain sequence together with its context. This clone was seen just once. Its target antigen remains unknown. The input lacks base qualities; no much larger clone sits a single base away. This entry belongs to a study of blood T cell repertoires in COVID-19 (dated by TCRdb to about 2020). Study-level background: The collaborator samples originated in the United States, Italy and Spain and spanned the acute and convalescent phases of COVID-19. HLA class I and class II types, where available, came from metadata supplied by the sample provider rather than from assay-based typing. The sample metadata nearly always contained a de-identified subject ID, COVID-19 status, age in years and sex. The repertoires were released in a freely available public database intended as a resource for research on the immune response to SARS-CoV-2. Samples came from the ongoing ImmuneRACE study (first 160 participants) plus 1,254 subjects from 6 global collaborators. The prospective study material was composed of cDNA or gDNA derived from T cells, B-cell-depleted T cells, or PBMCs. Subjects who had been exposed to COVID-19, were actively infected with it, or had recovered from it provided the deeply sampled blood TCRbeta repertoires that made up the dataset. Findings and caveats that apply to the study as a whole: How much clinical and demographic metadata was included differed by source and by participant, and the metadata was provided uncurated.

Collaborating institutions collected whole blood in K2EDTA tubes following their own protocols. For TCRbeta analysis, collaborators shipped samples in one of three forms: frozen whole blood, isolated PBMCs, or DNA extracted from either of those sample types. The germline V gene gives CDR1 as SGHRS and CDR2 as YFSETQ. Trimming removed 2 bases from V and 4 bases from J; the gene matches leave 8 bases unexplained. Including the terminal cysteine and phenylalanine, the CDR3 comprises 15 residues. Here the CDR3 DNA is all that survives: 45 bases in frame from base 1. The immunoSEQ Assay, a bias-controlled multiplex PCR, was used to amplify TCRbeta CDR3 regions from genomic DNA. The original pipeline was this. Nucleated cell counts per sample were estimated from amplification of reference gene primers within the assay. Sequence reads were collapsed and filtered to measure the absolute abundance of every unique TCRbeta CDR3 rearrangement. For each sample, productive Simpson clonality was calculated as the square root of Simpson's diversity index across productive rearrangements. TCRdb retrieved this table from immuneACCESS and kept in-frame rearrangements only. Not all clones are present; in checked studies, unresolved V genes account for under half, and no reason is known for the remainder. Clone size and the V and J calls come from that table; the DNA yielded D and trimming. The sample table holds fewer than 150,000 clones, of which 85% to 90% were seen once. The top ten clonotypes cover approximately 4.2% of the sample.

The receptor was derived from a woman in her forties with acute or convalescent COVID-19. The material sequenced was peripheral blood. The rearranged chain carries TRBV5-1 and TRBJ1-1, with 7 bases in between that match TRBD1. The CDR3 protein is CASSFAGQASTEAFF. The DNA reads TGCGCCAGCAGCTTTGCTGGACAGGCGAGCACTGAAGCTTTCTTT.